This T cell receptor beta chain was profiled in a study of cytomegalovirus exposure and HLA in healthy donors. This clone has a handful of counts. Its antigen remains unidentified. Germline V lookup: CDR1 MRHNA, CDR2 SNTAGT. This CDR3 contains 14 residues. V shed 0 bases and J 7 bases; nucleotides not matched to a gene: 0. General study points: What was likely a sequencing artifact was a cluster of highly shared sequence variants. A later analysis found that most CMV-associated TCR beta chains appeared HLA-restricted.

Both 60 Vbeta primers and 13 Jbeta primers went into the PCR. This table comes from immunoSEQ multiplex PCR, and its TCRdb copy is limited to in-frame clones, with some not included. The sample shows around 140,000 clones, 60% to 85% of them seen only once. The sequence came from a woman younger than 30 in good health and CMV-seronegative. The chain combines TRBV6-4 with TRBJ2-1, with TRBD2 matching 10 bases. The sequencing input was PBMCs. The CDR3 sequence is CASSDSTSGNEQFF. Written as DNA, the CDR3 is TGTGCCAGCAGTGACTCGACTAGCGGGAATGAGCAGTTCTTC.